This T cell receptor beta chain was recovered during a study of OX40 agonist ivuxolimab in advanced cancers. Looking at the study overall: At 0.01 to 10 mg/kg, ivuxolimab was administered intravenously to patients every 2 weeks.

This CDR3 spans 16 amino acids. The ends lost 4 bases at V and 9 bases at J; junction bases unmatched: 12. Germline CDR1 is SEHNR and CDR2 is FQNEAQ (reference sequence). The protocol was immunoSEQ multiplex PCR, while the TCRdb copy is restricted to in-frame clones and leaves out a portion. The table shows fewer than 15,000 clones, with around 80% occurring only once. V and J are TRBV7-9 and TRBJ2-7, with 13 bases identical to TRBD2. The sequencing here drew on CD4+ or CD8+ T cells sorted from blood, taken in a trial of the OX40 agonist ivuxolimab. The clonotype was recovered from an adult with an advanced solid tumor such as melanoma, head and neck, liver or kidney cancer. CDR3 residues: CASSSPSTSGGKGQYF. The CDR3 bases are TGTGCCAGCAGCTCCCCCTCGACTAGCGGGGGGAAAGGGCAGTACTTC.